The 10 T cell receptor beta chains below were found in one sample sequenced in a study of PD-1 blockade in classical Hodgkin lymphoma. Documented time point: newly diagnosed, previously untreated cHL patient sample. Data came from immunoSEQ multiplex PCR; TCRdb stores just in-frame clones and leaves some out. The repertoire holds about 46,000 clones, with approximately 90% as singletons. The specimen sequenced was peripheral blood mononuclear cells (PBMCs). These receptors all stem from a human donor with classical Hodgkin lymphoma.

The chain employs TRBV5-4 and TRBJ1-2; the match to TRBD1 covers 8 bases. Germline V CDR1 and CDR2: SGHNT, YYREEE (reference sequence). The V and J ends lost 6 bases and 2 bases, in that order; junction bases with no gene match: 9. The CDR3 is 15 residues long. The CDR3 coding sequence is TGTGCCAGCACCAACGACAGGGGCTTAAACTATGGCTACACCTTC. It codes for CASTNDRGLNYGYTF.

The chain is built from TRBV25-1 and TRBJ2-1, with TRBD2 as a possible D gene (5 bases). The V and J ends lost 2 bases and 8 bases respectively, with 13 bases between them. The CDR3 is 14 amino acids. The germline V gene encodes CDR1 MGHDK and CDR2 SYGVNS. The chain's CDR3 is CASSEGSSVDEQFF. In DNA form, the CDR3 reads TGTGCCAGCAGTGAAGGTAGTAGCGTCGATGAGCAGTTCTTC.

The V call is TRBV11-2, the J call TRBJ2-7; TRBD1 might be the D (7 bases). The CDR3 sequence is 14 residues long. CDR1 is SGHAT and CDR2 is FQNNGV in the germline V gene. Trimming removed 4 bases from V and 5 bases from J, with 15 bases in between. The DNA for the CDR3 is TGTGCCAGCAGCTCTCAGGGGGGTGGCAACGAGCAGTACTTC. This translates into CASSSQGGGNEQYF.

CDR3 nucleotides: TGCAGCGTCGGGAGTGGGCAAGAGACCCAGTACTTC. Translated: CSVGSGQETQYF. This chain connects TRBV29-1 to TRBJ2-5; D is perhaps TRBD2 (6 bases). Germline CDR1 is SQVTM and CDR2 is ANQGSEA. V was pared by 6 bases and J by 2 bases, with 10 bases between. There are 12 residues in the CDR3.

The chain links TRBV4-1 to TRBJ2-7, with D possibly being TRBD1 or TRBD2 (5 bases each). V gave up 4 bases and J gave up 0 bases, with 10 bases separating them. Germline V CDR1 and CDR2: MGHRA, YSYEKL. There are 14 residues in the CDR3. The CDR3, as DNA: TGCGCCAGCAGCCCATCGAGGGGCTCCTACGAGCAGTACTTC. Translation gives CASSPSRGSYEQYF.

The CDR3 nucleotides are TGTGCCAGCAGGACCGACCGGCGGGGGGGGCCGAGCTATGGCTACACCTTC. This codes for CASRTDRRGGPSYGYTF. The chain employs TRBV28 and TRBJ1-2, with D possibly being TRBD1 (6 bases). Germline CDR1 reads MDHEN; CDR2 reads SYDVKM. The CDR3 runs 17 residues. The ends were cut back, 6 bases at V and 4 bases at J, with 24 bases in the middle.

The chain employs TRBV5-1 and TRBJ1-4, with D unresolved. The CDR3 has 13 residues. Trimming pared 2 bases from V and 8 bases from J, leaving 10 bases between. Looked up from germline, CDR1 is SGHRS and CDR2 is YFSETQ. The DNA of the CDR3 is TGCGCCAGCAGCTTTGGATCTCAGGAAAAACTGTTTTTT. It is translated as CASSFGSQEKLFF.

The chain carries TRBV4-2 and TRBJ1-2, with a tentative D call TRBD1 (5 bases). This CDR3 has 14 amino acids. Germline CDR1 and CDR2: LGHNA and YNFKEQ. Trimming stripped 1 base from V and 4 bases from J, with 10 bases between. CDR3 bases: TGTGCCAGCAGCCAAGGTGCAGGGAGCTATGGCTACACCTTC. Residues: CASSQGAGSYGYTF.

This chain's CDR3 is CASLPGQGLNTEAFF. The CDR3 bases are TGTGCCAGCCTACCGGGACAGGGATTGAACACTGAAGCTTTCTTT. The chain uses TRBV6-1 and TRBJ1-1; 9 positions agree with TRBD1. The germline gives CDR1 MNHNS, CDR2 SASEGT. V lost 8 bases, J lost 0 bases, and 7 bases stayed unmatched. The CDR3 spans 15 residues.

The CDR3 region has the DNA TGCGCCAGCAGCGGGGGACTAGCGGGAGATCTCGAGCAGTACGTC. Translating it yields CASSGGLAGDLEQYV. The chain uses TRBV5-1 and TRBJ2-7, with TRBD2 matching 14 bases. CDR1 is SGHRS and CDR2 is YFSETQ in the germline V gene. V was clipped by 4 bases and J by 6 bases; unmatched bases: 6. The CDR3 runs to 15 residues.